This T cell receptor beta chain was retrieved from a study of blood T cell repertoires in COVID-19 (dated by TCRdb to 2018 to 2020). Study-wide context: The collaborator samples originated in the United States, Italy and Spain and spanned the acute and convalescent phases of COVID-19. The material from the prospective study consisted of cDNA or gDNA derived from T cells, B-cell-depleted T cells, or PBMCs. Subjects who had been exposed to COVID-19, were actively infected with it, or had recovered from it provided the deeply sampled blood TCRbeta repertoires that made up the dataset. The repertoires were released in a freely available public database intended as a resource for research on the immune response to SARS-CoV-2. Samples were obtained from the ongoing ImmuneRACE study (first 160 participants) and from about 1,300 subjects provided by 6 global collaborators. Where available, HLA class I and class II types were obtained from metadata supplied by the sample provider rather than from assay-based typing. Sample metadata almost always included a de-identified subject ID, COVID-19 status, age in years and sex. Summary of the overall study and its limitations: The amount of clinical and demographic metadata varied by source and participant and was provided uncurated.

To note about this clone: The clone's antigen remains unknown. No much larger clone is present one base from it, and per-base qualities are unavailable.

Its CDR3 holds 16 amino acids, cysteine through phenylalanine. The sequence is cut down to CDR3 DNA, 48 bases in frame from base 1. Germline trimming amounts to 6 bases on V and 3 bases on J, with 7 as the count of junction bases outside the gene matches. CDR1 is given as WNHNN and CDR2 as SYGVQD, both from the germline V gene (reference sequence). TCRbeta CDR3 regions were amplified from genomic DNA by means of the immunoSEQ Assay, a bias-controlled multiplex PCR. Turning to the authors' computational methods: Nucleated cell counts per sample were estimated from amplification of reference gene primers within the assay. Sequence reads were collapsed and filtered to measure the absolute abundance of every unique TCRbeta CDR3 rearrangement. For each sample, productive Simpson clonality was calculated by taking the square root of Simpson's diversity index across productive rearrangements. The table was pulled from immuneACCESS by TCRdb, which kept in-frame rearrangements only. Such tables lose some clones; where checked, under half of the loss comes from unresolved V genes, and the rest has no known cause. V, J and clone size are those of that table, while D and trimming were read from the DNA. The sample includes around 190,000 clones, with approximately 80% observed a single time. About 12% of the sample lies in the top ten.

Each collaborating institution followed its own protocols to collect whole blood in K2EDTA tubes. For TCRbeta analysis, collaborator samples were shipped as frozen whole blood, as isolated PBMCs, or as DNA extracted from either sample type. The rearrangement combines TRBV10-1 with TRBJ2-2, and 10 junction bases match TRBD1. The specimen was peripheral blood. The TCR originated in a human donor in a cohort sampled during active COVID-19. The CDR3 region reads CASSVDRGRYTGELFF. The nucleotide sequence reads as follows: TGCGCCAGCAGCGTTGACAGGGGGCGGTACACCGGGGAGCTGTTTTTT.